This entry lists 3 T cell receptor beta chains sequenced from one sample in a study of OX40 agonist ivuxolimab in advanced cancers. Profiled with immunoSEQ multiplex PCR; TCRdb holds only in-frame clones, not every one. Of just over 90,000 clones detected, around 94% appear once; the ten largest clones hold 2.6%. This sample comprised CD4+ or CD8+ T cells sorted from blood, obtained in a trial of the OX40 agonist ivuxolimab. The receptors were gathered from an adult with an advanced solid tumor such as melanoma, head and neck, liver or kidney cancer.

In this sample, this clone turned up once. J is TRBJ2-1 and V is TRBV6-1; 10 bases are a match to TRBD2. The V gene end was trimmed by 3 bases and the J gene end by 7 bases; junction bases not matched to a gene: 9. The CDR3 has 16 amino acids. Per germline, CDR1 MNHNS and CDR2 SASEGT. The CDR3, as DNA: TGTGCCAGCAGTGACATAAGCGGGGGGGCTACTAATGAGCAGTTCTTC. This codes for CASSDISGGATNEQFF.

The genes are TRBV28 and TRBJ2-4, with TRBD1 matching 9 bases. The trim removed 7 bases at V and 1 base at J, leaving 2 bases unmatched. Looked up from germline, CDR1 is MDHEN and CDR2 is SYDVKM. This CDR3 comprises 14 residues. CDR3 sequence (DNA): TGTGCCAGCATGGGGACAGGGGCCAAAAACATTCAGTACTTC. This encodes CASMGTGAKNIQYF.

This chain links TRBV5-1 with TRBJ2-7, with D maybe TRBD1 (5 bases). The CDR3 runs to 14 residues. From germline, CDR1 is SGHRS and CDR2 YFSETQ. V shed 4 bases and J shed 5 bases, with 16 bases lying between them. CDR3 DNA: TGCGCCAGCAGCCCGGATTCCTGGGGCAACGAGCAGTACTTC. This sequence encodes CASSPDSWGNEQYF.